This T cell receptor (beta chain) emerged from a study of long-term antiretroviral therapy in people with HIV (dated by TCRdb to between 2020 and 2023). Regarding the study in general: The earliest samples were collected approximately a decade before the 2015 WHO recommendation for immediate ART, a period when ART was typically delayed until CD4 counts fell. From 25 to 30 adults with confirmed HIV infection, the cohort provided some 200 cryopreserved PBMC samples, gathered serially across a mean of approximately six years (range 1-12). No cross-contamination during QIAcube processing turned up in test extractions that ran a monoclonal T-cell line alongside 30 to 35 polyclonal samples. A retrospective serial study tested whether changes in peripheral blood TRB repertoire composition and diversity were associated with ART initiation and durable HIV suppression. Of the 30 participants with HIV, approximately 11 were female. Study-level results and caveats: Limited PBMC availability meant only the TCR beta chain was sequenced, without alpha chain pairing. Expanded TRB clones identified before ART initiation dominated the repertoire across all time points, though the dominance fluctuated and decreased in many PLHIV after ART. Inferences about post-ART repertoire changes were limited because no data were available on ART adherence, viral resistance or therapy changes. Starting ART was linked to a significant rise in TRB diversity, yet even with long-term ART the diversity remained significantly lower than in transplant donor controls. Because pre-ART samples had limited cell numbers, profiling was done on unsorted PBMC rather than on sorted CD4+ and CD8+ T cells. Samples dated from 2004 to 2017, and the ART regimens used may be less effective than current ones. CDR3 length ranges in HIV repertoires were narrower than in controls, and network structure suggested an antigen-experienced repertoire with only a slight naive shift after ART.

Inclusion was restricted to participants for whom at least one PBMC sample before ART initiation and at least two post-ART samples were available. Treatment was received in the United States of America by all participants with HIV. Before DNA extraction, cryopreserved samples of roughly 1-10 million PBMC were thawed and washed. At the time of the earliest PBMC sample, participants with HIV were aged between roughly 20 and 54 years. PBMC samples from each participant spanned 1-4 timepoints before ART initiation and 2-8 timepoints after ART initiation, with a median of 7 samples. For every participant, serial HIV viral load, CD4+ T-cell count, ART history and demographic data were obtained. Genomic DNA was extracted from unsorted PBMC with a Qiagen kit on a QIAcube, with processing performed in batches of 12 samples. The immunoSEQ hsTCRB v3.0 assay was used at survey level resolution for TRB variable region sequencing. TRB sequencing targeted a depth of 40,000-50,000 T-cell genomes per sample. An Illumina MiSeq with a v3 150-cycle kit was used to sequence the pooled TRB libraries. On the study's bioinformatics: Repertoire analysis was run in R within a reproducible Nextflow workflow that covered QC, data transformation and analysis. LymphoSeq2, an R package for AIRR-Seq data exploration, was used to implement custom analyses. A handful of samples that produced fewer than 5000 total TRB sequences were removed, so 188 HIV repertoires were analyzed. Of the roughly 180 retained HIV repertoires, 55 to 60 were collected before and under 150 after ART initiation. Repertoires were downsampled to 5000 TRB nucleotide sequences, and summary statistics were averaged over 100 downsampling iterations. Only TRB sequences with CDR3 regions of at least seven amino acids were retained for analysis. A Shannon entropy-derived clonality score and the Gini coefficient were used to measure diversity. In the repertoire networks, any two of the top 5000 CDR3 amino acid sequences were linked whenever the two sequences differed by an edit distance of one. For TRB CDR3 amino acid sequences, GLIPH2 was used to predict antigen specificity groups and MHC restriction. To flag known associations with CMV, EBV, HIV or tissue antigens, CDR3 amino acid sequences were compared against VDJdb and McPAS-TCR. Pre-ART, post-ART and control groups were compared with Wilcoxon signed-rank tests and Holm-Bonferroni correction. This is the immuneACCESS table as TCRdb keeps it, with only in-frame sequences that have V and J called. A part of the clones is gone; compared with another copy, unresolved V genes explain less than half, and the rest is unexplained. V and J calls and clone size are given by that table; D and trimming were obtained from the DNA. Counted in this sample were more than 25,000 clones; 80% to 90% of them appeared once. Roughly 3.6% of the sample rests with the top ten.

Measured from the cysteine to the phenylalanine, the CDR3 is 13 residues long. CDR3 DNA is the only sequence kept; it has 39 bases, read in frame from the first base. The trim is 2 bases for V and 1 base for J, with a gap of 6 bases between the germline ends. The CDR1 and CDR2 encoded by the germline V gene are SGHTS and YDEGEE. Of note for this clone: Its antigen is currently not known. The record has no base qualities; no much larger clone is one base away.

Recombination linked TRBV5-8 to TRBJ1-1, and the D gene may be TRBD1, 5 bases matching. Material: unsorted PBMCs, obtained 1.8 years after starting antiretroviral therapy. The TCR originated in a woman younger than 35 with HIV. The bases are TGTGCCAGCAGCTTCGACAGGAACACTGAAGCTTTCTTT. Translated, this gives CASSFDRNTEAFF.